This TCR beta chain appears in the sequencing data of a study of T cell responses to AZD1222 COVID-19 vaccine. The V gene lost 1 base and the J gene lost 7 bases, with 19 bases spanning the gap. The CDR3 totals 16 residues. Germline CDR1 is SGHVS and CDR2 is FNYEAQ. TCRdb's table, derived via immunoSEQ multiplex PCR, lists solely in-frame clones and lacks some. This table holds just over 90,000 clones, 80% to 90% found once. The material sequenced was peripheral blood, taken 28 days after the second AZD1222 dose. The receptor was isolated from an adult who received the AZD1222 COVID-19 vaccine. The chain links TRBV7-6 to TRBJ1-1; D not resolved. CDR3: CASSLGIGPVAGEAFF. The CDR3 DNA is TGTGCCAGCAGCTTAGGAATCGGACCGGTGGCGGGTGAAGCTTTCTTT.